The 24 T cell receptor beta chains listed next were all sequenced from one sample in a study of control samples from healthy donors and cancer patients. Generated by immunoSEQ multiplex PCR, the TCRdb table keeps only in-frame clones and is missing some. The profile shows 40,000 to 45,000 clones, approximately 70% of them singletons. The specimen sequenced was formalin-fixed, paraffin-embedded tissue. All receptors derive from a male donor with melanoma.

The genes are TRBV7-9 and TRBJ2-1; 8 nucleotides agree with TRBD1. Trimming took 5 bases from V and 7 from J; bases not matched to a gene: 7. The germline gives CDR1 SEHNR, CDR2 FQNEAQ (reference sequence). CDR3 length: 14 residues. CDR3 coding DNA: TGTGCCAGCAGCCTACAGACAGGGGAGAATGAGCAGTTCTTC. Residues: CASSLQTGENEQFF. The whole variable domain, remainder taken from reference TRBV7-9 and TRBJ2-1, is DTGVSQNPRHKITKRGQNVTFRCDPISEHNRLYWYRQTLGQGPEFLTYFQNEAQLEKSRLLSDRFSAERPKGSFSTLEIQRTEQGDSAMYLCASSLQTGENEQFFGPGTRLTVL.

This chain's CDR3 is CASSDAGTGELFF. Here the CDR3 DNA reads TGTGCCAGCAGTGATGCGGGGACCGGGGAGCTGTTTTTT. The V and J genes are TRBV2 and TRBJ2-2; D is perhaps TRBD2 (6 bases). V was trimmed by 3 bases and J by 5 bases, leaving 7 bases between them. Germline V gene data show CDR1 as SNHLY and CDR2 as FYNNEI. This CDR3 comprises 13 residues. The whole variable domain, remainder taken from reference TRBV2 and TRBJ2-2, is EPEVTQTPSHQVTQMGQEVILRCVPISNHLYFYWYRQILGQKVEFLVSFYNNEISEKSEIFDDQFSVERPDGSNFTLKIRSTKLEDSAMYFCASSDAGTGELFFGEGSRLTVL.

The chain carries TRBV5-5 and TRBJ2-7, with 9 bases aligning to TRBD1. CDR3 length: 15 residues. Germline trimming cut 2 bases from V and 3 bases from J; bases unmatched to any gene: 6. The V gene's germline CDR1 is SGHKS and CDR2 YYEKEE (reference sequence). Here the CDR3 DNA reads TGTGCCAGCAGCTTCTCGGGACAGGGTTTCTACGAGCAGTACTTC. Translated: CASSFSGQGFYEQYF.

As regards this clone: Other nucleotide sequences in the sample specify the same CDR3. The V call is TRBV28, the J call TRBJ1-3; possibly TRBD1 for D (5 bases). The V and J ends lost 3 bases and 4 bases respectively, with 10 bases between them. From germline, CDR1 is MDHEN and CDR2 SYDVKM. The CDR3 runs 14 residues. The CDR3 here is CASSLGTSGNTIYF. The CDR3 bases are TGTGCCAGCAGTTTGGGGACGTCCGGAAACACCATATATTTT.

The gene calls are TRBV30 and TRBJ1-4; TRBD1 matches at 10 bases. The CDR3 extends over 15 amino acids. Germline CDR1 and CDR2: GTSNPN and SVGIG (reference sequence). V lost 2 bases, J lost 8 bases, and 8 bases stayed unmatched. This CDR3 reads CAWSQRTGGGEKLFF. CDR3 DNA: TGTGCCTGGAGTCAGCGGACAGGGGGAGGCGAAAAACTGTTTTTT.

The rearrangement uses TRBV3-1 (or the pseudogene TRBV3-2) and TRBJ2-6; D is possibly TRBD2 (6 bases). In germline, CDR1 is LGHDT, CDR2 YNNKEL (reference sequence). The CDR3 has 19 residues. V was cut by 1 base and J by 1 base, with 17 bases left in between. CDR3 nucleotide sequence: TGTGCCAGCAGCCAAGCGCTCGGGAGCTGGTATTCTGGGGCCAACGTCCTGACTTTC. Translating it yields CASSQALGSWYSGANVLTF.

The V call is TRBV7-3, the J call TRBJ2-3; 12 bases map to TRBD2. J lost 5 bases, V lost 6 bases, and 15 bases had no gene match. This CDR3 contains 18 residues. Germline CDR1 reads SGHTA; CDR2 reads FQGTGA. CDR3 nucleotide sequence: TGTGCCAGCAGGCCAACCCCCGGGACTAGCGGGCGGGGAGATACGCAGTATTTT. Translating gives CASRPTPGTSGRGDTQYF.

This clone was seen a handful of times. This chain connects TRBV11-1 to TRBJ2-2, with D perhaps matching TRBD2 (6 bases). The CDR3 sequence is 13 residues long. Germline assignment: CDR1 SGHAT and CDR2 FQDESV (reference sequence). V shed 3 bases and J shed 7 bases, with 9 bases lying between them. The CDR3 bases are TGTGCCAGCAGCTTGGAGGGCGACGGGGAGCTGTTTTTT. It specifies CASSLEGDGELFF.

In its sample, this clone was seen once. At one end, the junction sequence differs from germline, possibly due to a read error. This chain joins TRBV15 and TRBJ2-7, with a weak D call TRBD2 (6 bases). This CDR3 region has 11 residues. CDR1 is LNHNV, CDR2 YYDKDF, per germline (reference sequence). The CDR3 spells CATSRDGGVVF. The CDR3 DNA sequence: TGTGCCACCAGCAGAGATGGAGGGGTGGTCTTC.

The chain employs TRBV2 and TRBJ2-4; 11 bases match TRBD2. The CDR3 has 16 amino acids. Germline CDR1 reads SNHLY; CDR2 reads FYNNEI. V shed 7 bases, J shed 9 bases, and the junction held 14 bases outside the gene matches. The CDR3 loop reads CASTLAGGGGRGIQYF. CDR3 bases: TGTGCCAGCACCCTAGCGGGAGGAGGTGGGCGAGGCATTCAGTACTTC.

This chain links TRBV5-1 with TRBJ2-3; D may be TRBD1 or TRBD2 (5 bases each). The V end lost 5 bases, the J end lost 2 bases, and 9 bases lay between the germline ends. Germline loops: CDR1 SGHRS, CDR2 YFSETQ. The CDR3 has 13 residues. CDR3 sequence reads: CASRGPNTDTQYF. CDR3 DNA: TGCGCCAGCAGGGGACCGAACACAGATACGCAGTATTTT. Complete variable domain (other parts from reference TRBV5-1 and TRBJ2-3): KAGVTQTPRYLIKTRGQQVTLSCSPISGHRSVSWYQQTPGQGLQFLFEYFSETQRNKGNFPGRFSGRQFSNSRSEMNVSTLELGDSALYLCASRGPNTDTQYFGPGTRLTVL.

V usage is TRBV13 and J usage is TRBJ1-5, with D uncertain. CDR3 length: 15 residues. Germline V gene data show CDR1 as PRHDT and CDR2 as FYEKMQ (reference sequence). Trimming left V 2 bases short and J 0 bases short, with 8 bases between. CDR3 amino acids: CASSLRGYSNQPQHF. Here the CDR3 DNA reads TGTGCCAGCAGCTTACGGGGATATAGCAATCAGCCCCAGCATTTT.

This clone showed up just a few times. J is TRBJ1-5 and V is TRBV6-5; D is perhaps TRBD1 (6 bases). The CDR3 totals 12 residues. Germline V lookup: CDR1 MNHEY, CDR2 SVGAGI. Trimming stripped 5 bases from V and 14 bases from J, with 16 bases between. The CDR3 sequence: CASSKQGGGEHF. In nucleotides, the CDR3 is TGTGCCAGCAGTAAACAGGGAGGAGGGGAGCATTTT.

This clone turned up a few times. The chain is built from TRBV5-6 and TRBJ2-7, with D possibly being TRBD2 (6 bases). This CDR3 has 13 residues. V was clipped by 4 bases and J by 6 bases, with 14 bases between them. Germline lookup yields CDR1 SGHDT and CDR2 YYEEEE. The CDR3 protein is CASSPLGGTEQYF. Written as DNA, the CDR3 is TGTGCCAGCAGCCCCCTCGGAGGGACCGAGCAGTACTTC.

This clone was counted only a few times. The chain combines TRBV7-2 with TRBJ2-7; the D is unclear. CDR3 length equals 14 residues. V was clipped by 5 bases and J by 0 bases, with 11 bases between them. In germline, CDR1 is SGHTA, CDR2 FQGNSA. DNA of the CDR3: TGTGCCAGCAGCCCTAGACCGGACTCCTACGAGCAGTACTTC. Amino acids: CASSPRPDSYEQYF.

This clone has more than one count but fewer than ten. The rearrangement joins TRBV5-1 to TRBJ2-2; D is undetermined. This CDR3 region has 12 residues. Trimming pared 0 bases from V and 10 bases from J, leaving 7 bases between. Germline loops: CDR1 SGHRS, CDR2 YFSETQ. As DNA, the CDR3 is TGCGCCAGCAGCTTGGGGGGTGTGGAGCTGTTTTTT. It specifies CASSLGGVELFF.

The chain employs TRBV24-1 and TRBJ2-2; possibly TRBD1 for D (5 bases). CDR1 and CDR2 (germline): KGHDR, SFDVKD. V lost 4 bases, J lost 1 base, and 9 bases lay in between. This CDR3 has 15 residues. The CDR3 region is CATSDPDRNTGELFF. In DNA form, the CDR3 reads TGTGCCACCAGTGACCCTGACAGGAACACCGGGGAGCTGTTTTTT.

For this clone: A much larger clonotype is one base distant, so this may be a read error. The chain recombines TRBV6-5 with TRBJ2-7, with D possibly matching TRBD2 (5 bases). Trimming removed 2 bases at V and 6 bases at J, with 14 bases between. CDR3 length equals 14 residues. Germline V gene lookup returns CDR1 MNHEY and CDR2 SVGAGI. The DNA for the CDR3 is TGTGCCAGCAGTTACGGAGAGGGCGGTCGCGAGCAGTACTTC. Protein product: CASSYGEGGREQYF.

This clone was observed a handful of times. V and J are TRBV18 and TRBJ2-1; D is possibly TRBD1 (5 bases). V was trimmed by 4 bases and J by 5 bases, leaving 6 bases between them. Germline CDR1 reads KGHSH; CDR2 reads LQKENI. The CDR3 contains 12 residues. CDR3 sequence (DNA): TGTGCCAGCTCACTGGACAACAATGAGCAGTTCTTC. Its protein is CASSLDNNEQFF.

This CDR3 is CATSDGPGTDTQYF. CDR3 coding DNA: TGTGCCACCAGTGATGGCCCGGGCACAGATACGCAGTATTTT. V and J are TRBV24-1 and TRBJ2-3; D gene ambiguous. This CDR3 is 14 amino acids long. The ends were cut back, 3 bases at V and 1 base at J, with 7 bases in the middle. Germline values: CDR1 KGHDR, CDR2 SFDVKD.

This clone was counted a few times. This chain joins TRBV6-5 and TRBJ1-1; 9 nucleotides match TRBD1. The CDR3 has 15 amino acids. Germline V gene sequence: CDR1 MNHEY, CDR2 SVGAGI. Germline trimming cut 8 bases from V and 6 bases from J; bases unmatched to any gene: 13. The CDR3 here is CASHLDPGQGAEAFF. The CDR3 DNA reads TGTGCCAGCCATCTAGACCCGGGACAGGGAGCTGAAGCTTTCTTT.

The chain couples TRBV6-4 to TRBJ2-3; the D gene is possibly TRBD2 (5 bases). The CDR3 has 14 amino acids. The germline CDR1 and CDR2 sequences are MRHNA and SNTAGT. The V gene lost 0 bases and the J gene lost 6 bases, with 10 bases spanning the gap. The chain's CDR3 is CASSDSAEVDTQYF. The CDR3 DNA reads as TGTGCCAGCAGTGACTCGGCGGAGGTGGATACGCAGTATTTT.

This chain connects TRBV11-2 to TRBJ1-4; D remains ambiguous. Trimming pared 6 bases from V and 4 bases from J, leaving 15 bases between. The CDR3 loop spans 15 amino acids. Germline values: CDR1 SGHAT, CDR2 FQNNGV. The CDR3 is CASRKNPAVNEKLFF. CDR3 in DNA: TGTGCCAGCAGGAAGAACCCGGCGGTTAATGAAAAACTGTTTTTT.

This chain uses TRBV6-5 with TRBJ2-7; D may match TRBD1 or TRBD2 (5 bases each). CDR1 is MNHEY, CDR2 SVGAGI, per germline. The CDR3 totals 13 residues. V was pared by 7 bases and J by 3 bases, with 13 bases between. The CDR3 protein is CASTRSGSYEQYF. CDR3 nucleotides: TGTGCCAGCACCCGTTCAGGGAGCTACGAGCAGTACTTC.